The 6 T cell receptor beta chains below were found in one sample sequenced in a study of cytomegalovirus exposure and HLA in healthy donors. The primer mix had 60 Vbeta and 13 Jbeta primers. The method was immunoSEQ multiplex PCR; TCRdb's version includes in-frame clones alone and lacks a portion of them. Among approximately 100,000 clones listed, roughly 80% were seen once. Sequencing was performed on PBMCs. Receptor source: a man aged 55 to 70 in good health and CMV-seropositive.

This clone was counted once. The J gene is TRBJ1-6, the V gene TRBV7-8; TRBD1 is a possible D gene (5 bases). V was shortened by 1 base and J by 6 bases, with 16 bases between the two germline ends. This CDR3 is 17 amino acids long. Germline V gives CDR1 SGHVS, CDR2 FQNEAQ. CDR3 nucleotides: TGTGCCAGCAGCTTAGGCACAAGCAGGGTCCGTAATTCACCCCTCCACTTT. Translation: CASSLGTSRVRNSPLHF.

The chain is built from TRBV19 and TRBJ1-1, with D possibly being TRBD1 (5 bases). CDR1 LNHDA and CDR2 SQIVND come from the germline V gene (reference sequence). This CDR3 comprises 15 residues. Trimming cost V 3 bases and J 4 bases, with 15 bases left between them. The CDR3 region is CASSMNQGRVTEAFF. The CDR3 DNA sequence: TGTGCCAGTAGTATGAACCAGGGCAGGGTCACTGAAGCTTTCTTT.

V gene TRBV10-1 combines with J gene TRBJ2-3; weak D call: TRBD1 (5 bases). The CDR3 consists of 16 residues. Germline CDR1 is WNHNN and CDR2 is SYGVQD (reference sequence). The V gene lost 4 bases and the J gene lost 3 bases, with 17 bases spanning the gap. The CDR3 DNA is TGCGCCAGCAGTGGAGACAGAGCCGGGTGGACAGATACGCAGTATTTT. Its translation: CASSGDRAGWTDTQYF.

CDR3 sequence reads: CASSLGGTGYEEQYF. CDR3 DNA: TGTGCCAGCAGCTTAGGTGGGACAGGATATGAGGAGCAGTACTTC. The chain couples TRBV7-9 to TRBJ2-7; 8 nucleotides match TRBD1. CDR1 SEHNR and CDR2 FQNEAQ come from the germline V gene (reference sequence). The CDR3 covers 15 residues. After removal of 1 base from V and 7 bases from J, the junction contained 9 bases not matched to a gene.

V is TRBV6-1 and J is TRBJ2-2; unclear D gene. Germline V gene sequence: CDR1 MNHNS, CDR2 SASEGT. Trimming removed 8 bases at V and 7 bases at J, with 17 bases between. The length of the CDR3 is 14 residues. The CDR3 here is CASSPDIFYGELFF. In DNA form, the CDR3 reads TGTGCCAGCTCACCCGACATTTTCTACGGGGAGCTGTTTTTT.

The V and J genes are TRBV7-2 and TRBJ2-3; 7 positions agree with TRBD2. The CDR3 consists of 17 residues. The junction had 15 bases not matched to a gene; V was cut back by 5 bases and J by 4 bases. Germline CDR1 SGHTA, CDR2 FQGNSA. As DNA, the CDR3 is TGTGCCAGCAGCGCACTTGTCTGGGGAGGGAGGGCAGATACGCAGTATTTT. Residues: CASSALVWGGRADTQYF. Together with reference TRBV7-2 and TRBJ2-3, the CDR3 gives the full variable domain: GAGVSQSPSNKVTEKGKDVELRCDPISGHTALYWYRQSLGQGLEFLIYFQGNSAPDKSGLPSDRFSAERTGGSVSTLTIQRTQQEDSAVYLCASSALVWGGRADTQYFGPGTRLTVL.